This is a list of T cell receptor beta chains from one sample in a study of blood T cell repertoires in COVID-19. Some clones are missing from TCRdb's copy, which holds only in-frame ones; the method was immunoSEQ multiplex PCR. The data hold tens of thousands of clones, with 82% observed a single time. Material: peripheral blood. The receptor set was obtained from a woman aged 55-70 years with acute or convalescent COVID-19. Each CDR3 is given with its conserved first and last residue. The D gene is left open where the match is weak. Clone size is given for some rows only: seen once, a few or many times, or a class if the clone is expanded.

CDR3 length: 13; D gene: -; clone size: -; J gene: TRBJ2-2; V gene: TRBV27; CDR3 protein: CASSLEGTGELFF; CDR3 DNA: TGTGCCAGCAGTTTGGAGGGTACCGGGGAGCTGTTTTTT
CDR3 length: 15; D gene: -; clone size: -; J gene: TRBJ2-7; V gene: TRBV4-1; CDR3 protein: CASSHPGGGVNEQYF; CDR3 DNA: TGCGCCAGCAGCCACCCTGGGGGGGGCGTTAACGAGCAGTACTTC
CDR3 length: 16; D gene: -; clone size: few; J gene: TRBJ1-6; V gene: TRBV5-1; CDR3 protein: CASRNSSSSYNSPLHF; CDR3 DNA: TGCGCCAGCAGGAACTCTAGCAGCTCCTATAATTCACCCCTCCACTTT
CDR3 length: 13; D gene: -; clone size: -; J gene: TRBJ2-7; V gene: TRBV6-2/TRBV6-3; CDR3 protein: CASSQNWGHEQYF; CDR3 DNA: TGTGCCAGCAGCCAAAACTGGGGCCACGAGCAGTACTTC
CDR3 length: 14; D gene: -; clone size: -; J gene: TRBJ1-5; V gene: TRBV27; CDR3 protein: CASSSMGRGQPQHF; CDR3 DNA: TGTGCCAGCAGTTCTATGGGGCGGGGTCAGCCCCAGCATTTT
CDR3 length: 17; D gene: TRBD1; clone size: -; J gene: TRBJ1-5; V gene: TRBV3-1/TRBV3-2; CDR3 protein: CASSQASGGGRNQPQHF; CDR3 DNA: TGTGCCAGCAGCCAAGCTTCAGGGGGAGGTAGAAATCAGCCCCAGCATTTT
CDR3 length: 15; D gene: TRBD1; clone size: -; J gene: TRBJ1-2; V gene: TRBV6-4; CDR3 protein: CASSARGQGEYGYTF; CDR3 DNA: TGTGCCAGCAGTGCCCGCGGACAGGGTGAATATGGCTACACCTTC
CDR3 length: 15; D gene: TRBD1; clone size: -; J gene: TRBJ2-7; V gene: TRBV7-2; CDR3 protein: CASSRQGTASYEQYF; CDR3 DNA: TGTGCCAGCAGTCGACAGGGTACGGCCTCCTACGAGCAGTACTTC
CDR3 length: 13; D gene: -; clone size: -; J gene: TRBJ1-2; V gene: TRBV12-3/TRBV12-4; CDR3 protein: CASSKGVINGYTF; CDR3 DNA: TGTGCCAGCAGTAAGGGGGTAATCAATGGCTACACCTTC
CDR3 length: 16; D gene: TRBD1; clone size: -; J gene: TRBJ1-3; V gene: TRBV19; CDR3 protein: CASSAPGQRSGNTIYF; CDR3 DNA: TGTGCCAGTAGTGCGCCGGGACAGCGCTCTGGAAACACCATATATTTT
CDR3 length: 14; D gene: TRBD2; clone size: few; J gene: TRBJ2-7; V gene: TRBV7-9; CDR3 protein: CASSFAGGGYEQYF; CDR3 DNA: TGTGCCAGCAGCTTCGCTGGCGGGGGTTACGAGCAGTACTTC
CDR3 length: 13; D gene: -; clone size: -; J gene: TRBJ1-1; V gene: TRBV5-6; CDR3 protein: CASRGLPNTEAFF; CDR3 DNA: TGTGCCAGCAGGGGACTTCCGAACACTGAAGCTTTCTTT
CDR3 length: 18; D gene: TRBD2; clone size: -; J gene: TRBJ2-2; V gene: TRBV27; CDR3 protein: CASSISLIAGVPTGELFF; CDR3 DNA: TGTGCCAGCAGTATCTCCTTAATAGCGGGGGTGCCGACGGGGGAGCTGTTTTTT
CDR3 length: 13; D gene: -; clone size: few; J gene: TRBJ1-6; V gene: TRBV19; CDR3 protein: CASSIDENSPLHF; CDR3 DNA: TGTGCCAGTAGTATAGATGAGAATTCACCCCTCCACTTT